These 12 T cell receptor beta chains were sequenced from one sample in a study of T cell repertoires in cytomegalovirus infection. TCRdb reanalysed the reads using MiXCR and keeps one entry per CDR3 protein. There are about 360,000 distinct CDR3 sequences in the sample; roughly 18% occur only once, and approximately 10% lies in the top ten. Material: PBMCs. The receptors were gathered from a human donor in good health (CMV status not recorded). Some clones in this sample may be carry-over from other donors' samples.

This clonotype was detected a few times. CDR3: CAINRGYEQYF. The CDR3 bases are TGTGCCATCAACCGAGGCTACGAGCAGTACTTC. V and J are TRBV27 and TRBJ2-7; D gene uncertain. The CDR3 runs to 11 residues. The V gene lost 10 bases and the J gene lost 3 bases, with 10 bases spanning the gap. Germline loops: CDR1 MNHEY, CDR2 SMNVEV (reference sequence).

The CDR3, as DNA: TGTGCCAGCAGTTCCCCCTACGCGGGACGAAGCACAGATACGCAGTATTTT. Translated: CASSSPYAGRSTDTQYF. The chain couples TRBV6-2 or TRBV6-3 to TRBJ2-3, with a weak D call TRBD2 (6 bases). The germline V gene encodes CDR1 MNHEY and CDR2 SVGEGT. V lost 4 bases and J 0 bases, leaving 17 bases between the germline ends. The CDR3 sequence is 17 residues long.

A few counts support this clonotype. The chain combines TRBV7-2 with TRBJ2-5, with 9 positions matching TRBD1. CDR3 length: 15 amino acids. The ends lost 0 bases at V and 5 bases at J; junction bases unmatched: 4. The germline V gene encodes CDR1 SGHTA and CDR2 FQGNSA. The CDR3 nucleotides are TGTGCCAGCAGCTTAGCGTCGGACAGGGGCGAGACCCAGTACTTC. It encodes CASSLASDRGETQYF.

The J gene is TRBJ1-5, the V gene TRBV19; maybe TRBD1 (5 bases). Germline CDR1 is LNHDA and CDR2 is SQIVND (reference sequence). With 6 bases removed from V and 5 bases from J, the gap between germline ends came to 14 bases. The CDR3 covers 14 residues. In DNA, the CDR3 is TGTGCCAGTAGCTGGCGGGGACTCGATCAGCCCCAGCATTTT. It translates to CASSWRGLDQPQHF.

This clonotype showed up just a few times. The chain couples TRBV29-1 to TRBJ2-3; 13 bases match TRBD2. Germline CDR1 and CDR2: SQVTM and ANQGSEA. With 3 bases clipped from V and 3 bases from J, the junction kept 0 bases outside the gene matches. The length of the CDR3 is 14 residues. The CDR3 protein is CSVETSGGTDTQYF. The CDR3 DNA follows: TGCAGCGTTGAGACTAGCGGGGGGACAGATACGCAGTATTTT.

This clonotype was seen ten or more times. This rearrangement joins TRBV6-6 to TRBJ1-3; the D gene is possibly TRBD1 (6 bases). The V gene lost 0 bases and the J gene lost 4 bases, with 10 bases spanning the gap. The CDR3 is made up of 15 amino acids. The germline V gene encodes CDR1 MNHNY and CDR2 SVGAGI (reference sequence). The CDR3 loop reads CASSYSTGRGNTIYF. DNA for the CDR3: TGTGCCAGCAGTTACTCAACAGGGCGAGGAAACACCATATATTTT.

This clonotype was detected ten times or more. V is TRBV12-3 or TRBV12-4 and J is TRBJ2-5; 11 nucleotides match TRBD1. The CDR3 totals 13 residues. V was clipped by 6 bases and J by 5 bases; unmatched bases: 2. DNA of the CDR3: TGTGCCAGCAGCAGGACAGGGGGCGAGACCCAGTACTTC. This translates into CASSRTGGETQYF.

Many counts were recorded for this clonotype. The rearrangement links TRBV7-2 to TRBJ2-6, with D unresolved. V lost 4 bases and J 0 bases, leaving 4 bases between the germline ends. The CDR3 has 14 amino acids. Germline V gene data show CDR1 as SGHTA and CDR2 as FQGNSA. CDR3 region: CASSSDSGANVLTF. DNA for the CDR3: TGTGCCAGCAGCTCGGACTCTGGGGCCAACGTCCTGACTTTC.

Many counts were recorded for this clonotype. This chain joins TRBV7-2 and TRBJ1-5, with D perhaps matching TRBD1 (6 bases). This CDR3 spans 15 amino acids. CDR1 SGHTA and CDR2 FQGNSA come from the germline V gene. Trimming shortened V by 5 bases and J by 2 bases, and 13 bases separated the two germline ends. The chain's CDR3 is CASSLRGGGNQPQHF. DNA of the CDR3: TGTGCCAGCAGCCTGAGGGGGGGGGGCAATCAGCCCCAGCATTTT. The variable domain in full, completed from reference TRBV7-2 and TRBJ1-5, reads GAGVSQSPSNKVTEKGKDVELRCDPISGHTALYWYRQSLGQGLEFLIYFQGNSAPDKSGLPSDRFSAERTGGSVSTLTIQRTQQEDSAVYLCASSLRGGGNQPQHFGDGTRLSIL.

There are a few counts of this clonotype. CDR3 nucleotide sequence: TGCAGTGCTAGAGGCAGGACCTACACCGGGGAGCTGTTTTTT. Amino acid sequence: CSARGRTYTGELFF. V gene TRBV20-1 combines with J gene TRBJ2-2; unclear D gene. Deletions cut 1 base from V and 3 bases from J, with 9 bases between. The CDR3 is 14 amino acids. Germline-derived CDR1 and CDR2 are DFQATT and SNEGSKA (reference sequence).

This clonotype was seen only a few times. This chain links TRBV12-3 or TRBV12-4 with TRBJ1-6, with D perhaps TRBD1 (5 bases). V was pared by 6 bases and J by 3 bases, with 9 bases between. This CDR3 is 14 amino acids long. The DNA of the CDR3 is TGTGCCAGCAGGGCGACAGACTATAATTCACCCCTCCACTTT. Translation gives CASRATDYNSPLHF.

Notes on this clonotype: A junction end diverges from the germline sequence, so it may reflect a read error. V and J are TRBV20-1 and TRBJ1-1, with D tentatively TRBD1 (6 bases). The length of the CDR3 is 14 residues. Germline-derived CDR1 and CDR2 are DFQATT and SNEGSKA (reference sequence). This CDR3 is CSAGSVFRDTEVFF. For the CDR3, the DNA is TGCAGTGCCGGATCAGTTTTTAGGGACACTGAAGTTTTCTTT.